This T cell receptor (beta chain) was documented in a study of OX40 agonist ivuxolimab in advanced cancers. Study results and limitations: Averaged across samples, CD8+ T cells carried more expanded clones than CD4+ did.

A note on this clone: What it binds is not known.

Sequencing was performed with immunoSEQ multiplex PCR; in TCRdb, only in-frame clones are kept and a portion is missing. The sample has about 96,000 clones; more than 80% are singletons. V was pared by 2 bases and J by 3 bases, with 7 bases between. The V gene's germline CDR1 is SGHNT and CDR2 YENEEA. CDR3 length equals 13 residues. Exclusion applied to patients with autoimmune disease history or systemic immunosuppression. The chain joins TRBV11-3 to TRBJ1-1; the D is unclear. Sample: CD4+ or CD8+ T cells sorted from blood, taken in a trial of the OX40 agonist ivuxolimab. The receptor's source is an adult with an advanced solid tumor such as melanoma, head and neck, liver or kidney cancer. CDR3 loop: CASSLREYTEAFF. CDR3 DNA sequence: TGTGCCAGCAGCTTAAGGGAGTACACTGAAGCTTTCTTT.